This T cell receptor (beta chain) was sequenced during a study of T cell clonality in common variable immunodeficiency. Overall study results and limits: Common variable immunodeficiency TCR beta sequences reportedly had fewer deletions and N-nucleotide insertions. Links between repertoire features and CVID complications were heterogeneity-limited.

Data came from immunoSEQ multiplex PCR; TCRdb stores just in-frame clones and leaves some out. The record shows about 30,000 clones for this sample, with no singletons present. With 5 bases removed from V and 0 bases from J, the gap between germline ends came to 7 bases. The CDR3 is 13 residues long. Per germline, CDR1 SGHTA and CDR2 FQGNSA. In its sample, this clone was seen many times. What it binds is unknown. From the germline J gene comes the end of the CDR3, since the read stops 3 residues before it. The source of this sequence is a person aged 18 to 75 in good health. The sequenced material came from peripheral blood mononuclear cells. The chain employs TRBV7-2 and TRBJ1-1, with D hard to call. Incomplete CDR3 DNA: TGTGCCAGCAGCCCCTCCTTGAACACTGAA. Translation gives CASSPSLNTE. The CDR3 as a whole reads CASSPSLNTEAFF. The variable domain in full, completed from reference TRBV7-2 and TRBJ1-1, reads GAGVSQSPSNKVTEKGKDVELRCDPISGHTALYWYRQSLGQGLEFLIYFQGNSAPDKSGLPSDRFSAERTGGSVSTLTIQRTQQEDSAVYLCASSPSLNTEAFFGQGTRLTVV.